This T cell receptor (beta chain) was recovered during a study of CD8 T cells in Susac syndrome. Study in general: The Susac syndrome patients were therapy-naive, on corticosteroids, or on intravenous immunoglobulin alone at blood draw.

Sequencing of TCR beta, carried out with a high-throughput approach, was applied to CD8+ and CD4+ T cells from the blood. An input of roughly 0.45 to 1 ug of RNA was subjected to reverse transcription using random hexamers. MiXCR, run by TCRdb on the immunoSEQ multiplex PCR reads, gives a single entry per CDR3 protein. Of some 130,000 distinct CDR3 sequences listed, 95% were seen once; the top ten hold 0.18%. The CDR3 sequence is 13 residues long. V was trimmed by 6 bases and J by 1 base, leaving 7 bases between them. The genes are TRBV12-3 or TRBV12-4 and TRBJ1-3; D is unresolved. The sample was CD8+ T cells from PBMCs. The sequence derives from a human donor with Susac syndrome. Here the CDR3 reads CASSPVSGNTIYF. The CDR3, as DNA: TGTGCCAGCAGCCCGGTTTCTGGAAACACCATATATTTT.